This TCR beta chain came from a study of T cell responses to AZD1222 COVID-19 vaccine. General study points: Unmutated regions of variants are reportedly targeted by nearly half of spike-specific TCRs. It should be noted that donors were predominantly white British and more often female, and clonal diversity was possibly underestimated.

Sequencing used immunoSEQ multiplex PCR; TCRdb keeps in-frame clones, though not all of them. The sample shows about 81,000 clones, approximately 89% of them seen only once. CDR1 LNHDA and CDR2 SQIVND come from the germline V gene (reference sequence). The CDR3 is made up of 14 amino acids. Between the trimmed V and J ends, which lost 5 bases and 0 bases, there was a span of 10 bases. As concerns this clone: Its antigen remains unidentified.

Source: peripheral blood, taken 28 days after the second AZD1222 dose. The genes are TRBV19 and TRBJ1-2; perhaps TRBD1 as D (5 bases). The TCR comes from an adult who received the AZD1222 COVID-19 vaccine. CDR3 DNA sequence: TGTGCCAGTAGTGTCCGGGGCCCTAACTATGGCTACACCTTC. As protein: CASSVRGPNYGYTF. The whole variable domain, filled in from reference TRBV19 and TRBJ1-2, reads DGGITQSPKYLFRKEGQNVTLSCEQNLNHDAMYWYRQDPGQGLRLIYYSQIVNDFQKGDIAEGYSVSREKKESFPLTVTSAQKNPTAFYLCASSVRGPNYGYTFGSGTRLTVV.